This passage covers 6 T cell receptor beta chains from one sample sequenced in a study of regulatory T cells in long-lasting Graves disease. For TCR beta, libraries came from iRepertoire HTBI primers and Arm-PCR of CDR3 regions. MiXCR, applied by TCRdb to the multiplex PCR reads, yields one record per CDR3 protein. Of 200,000 to 250,000 distinct CDR3 sequences detected, around 19% appear once; the ten largest clones hold approximately 20%. Time point meaning: newly diagnosed GD, antithyroid drugs for less than 3 months. Researchers made the TCR library from RNA that was extracted from PBMCs. The material sequenced was peripheral blood mononuclear cells (PBMCs), taken at new diagnosis, from a patient treated with antithyroid drugs. The receptors were gathered from a female donor with Graves disease.

This chain joins TRBV5-4 and TRBJ1-2; D not certain. V dropped 3 bases and J dropped 3 bases, with 15 bases sitting between them. The CDR3 spans 15 residues. Germline loops: CDR1 SGHNT, CDR2 YYREEE (reference sequence). The CDR3 coding sequence is TGTGCCAGCAGCTCACCCAAAGGGTCCCACTATGGCTACACCTTC. Encoded protein: CASSSPKGSHYGYTF.

The V gene is TRBV4-3, the J gene TRBJ2-5; TRBD2 agrees at 9 bases. The V gene's germline CDR1 is LGHNA and CDR2 YSLEER. Unmatched junction bases numbered 5, after V lost 1 base and J lost 2 bases. The CDR3 loop spans 16 amino acids. DNA for the CDR3: TGCGCCAGCAGCCAAGGCCTTGGACTAGCGCAAGAGACCCAGTACTTC. Translation gives CASSQGLGLAQETQYF.

In its sample, this clonotype was seen many times. The chain couples TRBV6-1 to TRBJ1-6, with D possibly TRBD1 on 5 matching bases. Germline-derived CDR1 and CDR2 are MNHNS and SASEGT. V gave up 7 bases and J gave up 6 bases, with 10 bases separating them. The CDR3 has 13 residues. CDR3 coding DNA: TGTGCCAGCACCCGACAGCGTAATTCACCCCTCCACTTT. Translating it yields CASTRQRNSPLHF.

About this clonotype itself: Just one base apart from a much larger clone, this may be a read error. V usage is TRBV6-2 or TRBV6-3 and J usage is TRBJ2-7, with 7 bases identical to TRBD1. The CDR3 length is 14 residues. CDR1 MNHEY and CDR2 SVGEGT come from the germline V gene. In nucleotides, the CDR3 is TGTCCCAGCAGCCCCGTGGGGACAGCCTACGAGCAGTACTTC. It translates to CPSSPVGTAYEQYF.

This clonotype was recorded at least ten times. The chain uses TRBV4-2 and TRBJ2-5; D possibly corresponds to TRBD2 (5 bases). CDR3 length: 13 residues. Germline assignment: CDR1 LGHNA and CDR2 YNFKEQ. V lost 1 base to trimming and J lost 4 bases, with 7 bases between them. In nucleotides, the CDR3 is TGTGCCAGCAGCCAAGGACGGGGAGAGACCCAGTACTTC. This sequence encodes CASSQGRGETQYF.

This clonotype was recorded a few times. The rearrangement uses TRBV29-1 and TRBJ2-7; 11 nucleotides line up with TRBD2. The CDR3 consists of 14 residues. Germline loops: CDR1 SQVTM, CDR2 ANQGSEA. Germline trimming cut 6 bases from V and 3 bases from J; bases unmatched to any gene: 7. CDR3 in DNA: TGCAGCGTCAGTAGCGGGAGGGATTACTACGAGCAGTACTTC. It specifies CSVSSGRDYYEQYF.